The 6 T cell receptor beta chains below come from one sample, sequenced in a study of blood T cells in healthy people across ages (dated by TCRdb to about 2015). Library creation used 5' RACE. The instrument given in TCRdb is Illumina HiSeq 2500. A second PCR of roughly 6 to 11 cycles was performed with a sample-barcoded 5' primer and a J-beta primer mix. Starting from the raw public reads, TCRdb applied fastp trimming at Q25, assembled clones with MiXCR and retained in-frame beta chains. Each entry is one CDR3 protein sequence, shown with its most common DNA and genes. Counted in this sample were more than 1 million distinct CDR3 sequences; less than 50% of them appeared once. The ten largest clones capture under 20% of the sample. Sequencing was done on a sample of blood. The receptors shown here come from a woman aged 60 to 75 in good health.

The chain links TRBV28 to TRBJ2-4, with 7 bases matching TRBD1. Germline V gene lookup returns CDR1 MDHEN and CDR2 SYDVKM. CDR3 length: 14 residues. V lost 5 bases and J lost 5; bases outside the gene matches: 6. The CDR3 is CASSTTGLENIQYF. In DNA form, the CDR3 reads TGTGCCAGCAGTACGACAGGGTTGGAAAACATTCAGTACTTC.

The chain carries TRBV9 and TRBJ2-7; 9 bases fit TRBD2. CDR1 SGDLS and CDR2 YYNGEE come from the germline V gene. The CDR3 is 15 amino acids. Trimming cost V 4 bases and J 7 bases; bases outside gene matches: 12. CDR3 protein: CASSLSAGGPREQYF. CDR3 in DNA: TGTGCCAGCAGCCTCTCGGCGGGAGGGCCGAGGGAGCAGTACTTC.

This clonotype was seen a single time. The J gene is TRBJ2-1, the V gene TRBV3-1; no firm D call. The CDR3 spans 13 residues. The germline V and J ends were trimmed by 0 bases and 9 bases, with 9 bases remaining between them. The germline V gene has CDR1 LGHDT and CDR2 YNNKEL (reference sequence). CDR3 nucleotide sequence: TGTGCCAGCAGCCAAGAATTACTCACTGAGCAGTTCTTC. Translated: CASSQELLTEQFF.

This clonotype turned up a few times. The V call is TRBV20-1, the J call TRBJ2-7; 7 bases are a match to TRBD1. J gave up 3 bases and V 5 bases, and 7 bases lay outside the gene matches. Germline values: CDR1 DFQATT, CDR2 SNEGSKA (reference sequence). The CDR3 length is 13 residues. In nucleotides, the CDR3 is TGCAGTGCTCCGCAGGGGGTAGGCTACGAGCAGTACTTC. It codes for CSAPQGVGYEQYF.

In its sample, this clonotype was seen a few times. The chain employs TRBV4-2 and TRBJ2-3; 14 nucleotides line up with TRBD2. The CDR3 is made up of 17 amino acids. V shed 0 bases and J 9 bases; nucleotides not matched to a gene: 8. Germline V lookup: CDR1 LGHNA, CDR2 YNFKEQ. CDR3 sequence (DNA): TGTGCCAGCAGCCAAGAACTGGGGACTAGCGGGAGAGTCACGCAGTATTTT. Translated, it gives CASSQELGTSGRVTQYF.

V gene TRBV5-1 combines with J gene TRBJ2-3; maybe TRBD2 (5 bases). Deletions cut 0 bases from V and 5 bases from J, with 13 bases between. Germline CDR1 reads SGHRS; CDR2 reads YFSETQ. There are 15 residues in the CDR3. DNA for the CDR3: TGCGCCAGCAGCTTGGGAACGGGGTCCGGAGATACGCAGTATTTT. Translated: CASSLGTGSGDTQYF.